This TCR beta chain was sequenced in a study of T cell changes during pregnancy in multiple sclerosis. Germline V gene sequence: CDR1 GTSNPN, CDR2 SVGIG (reference sequence). Germline trimming cut 2 bases from V and 5 bases from J; bases unmatched to any gene: 4. The CDR3 is 14 residues long. Method: immunoSEQ multiplex PCR; TCRdb's copy keeps in-frame clones and lacks some. The sample includes some 77,000 clones, about 91% of them seen just once. This chain links TRBV30 with TRBJ2-2; 8 bases agree with TRBD2. Specimen: peripheral blood, collected before pregnancy. The clonotype originates from a female donor with multiple sclerosis, enrolled in a pregnancy study. As DNA, the CDR3 is TGTGCCTGGAGTAACAGCGGGGGTACCGGGGAGCTGTTTTTT. Translation: CAWSNSGGTGELFF.